The subject of this entry is one TCR beta chain. Using immunoSEQ multiplex PCR, the repertoire was profiled, and TCRdb retains in-frame clones only, with some absent. The sample has a few million clones, less than 95% seen once; the top ten hold around 0.4%. The data belong to a study of shared clonotypes between healthy human individuals. This CDR3 spans 13 amino acids. Germline-derived CDR1 and CDR2 are SNHLY and FYNNEI. Trimming removed 6 bases at V and 9 bases at J, with 17 bases between. J is TRBJ2-5 and V is TRBV2; D may be TRBD1 (7 bases). Sample: naive CD4+ T cells from PBMCs. Subset described: CD45RA+ positively selected. This clonotype was sampled from a man aged 18 to 30 in good health. Some clones in this sample may be carry-over from other donors' samples. This CDR3 reads CASRDRTGGAQYF. The CDR3 coding sequence is TGTGCCAGCAGGGATAGGACAGGAGGGGCCCAGTACTTC.